A single sample gave rise to the 26 T cell receptor beta chains below, sequenced in a study of blood T cell repertoires in COVID-19. Assay: immunoSEQ multiplex PCR; the TCRdb copy retains only in-frame clones and omits some. The sample consists of around 110,000 clones, about 80% of them appearing once. Sequenced input: peripheral blood. These receptors all come from a man aged 65 to 85 with active or convalescent COVID-19.

The chain has TRBV7-8 and TRBJ1-6; 9 bases fit TRBD1. CDR3 size: 16 residues. The germline CDR1 and CDR2 sequences are SGHVS and FQNEAQ. After removal of 3 bases from V and 10 bases from J, the junction contained 10 bases not matched to a gene. This CDR3 is CASSFNVGTGRSPLHF. The CDR3 DNA is TGTGCCAGCAGCTTTAATGTTGGGACAGGGCGGTCACCCCTCCACTTT.

J is TRBJ2-2 and V is TRBV19; maybe TRBD1 (6 bases). V lost 3 bases, J lost 6 bases, and 14 bases lay in between. This CDR3 contains 15 residues. CDR1 is LNHDA and CDR2 is SQIVND in the germline V gene (reference sequence). DNA of the CDR3: TGTGCCAGTAGTATCGCTGGGGGCGTTTCCGGGGAGCTGTTTTTT. Its protein product is CASSIAGGVSGELFF.

This clone was observed once. This rearrangement joins TRBV24-1 to TRBJ1-2, with TRBD1 matching over 9 bases. V shed 9 bases and J 2 bases; nucleotides not matched to a gene: 3. The CDR3 is 13 amino acids. Germline-derived CDR1 and CDR2 are KGHDR and SFDVKD. CDR3 in amino acids: CATGDRGNYGYTF. In DNA form, the CDR3 reads TGTGCCACCGGAGACAGGGGGAACTATGGCTACACCTTC.

The chain uses TRBV15 and TRBJ2-4; maybe TRBD2 (6 bases). V gave up 7 bases and J gave up 0 bases, with 10 bases separating them. Germline V gene sequence: CDR1 LNHNV, CDR2 YYDKDF (reference sequence). The CDR3 has 14 amino acids. CDR3 coding DNA: TGTGCCACCAATTCGGGGGTAGCCAAAAACATTCAGTACTTC. Amino acids: CATNSGVAKNIQYF.

The V gene is TRBV18, the J gene TRBJ2-3; possible D gene TRBD1, 6 bases. Germline V gene lookup returns CDR1 KGHSH and CDR2 LQKENI. This CDR3 region has 15 residues. V was cut by 2 bases and J by 0 bases, with 9 bases left in between. The CDR3 here is CASSPRQGSTDTQYF. DNA for the CDR3: TGTGCCAGCTCACCAAGGCAGGGGAGCACAGATACGCAGTATTTT.

The rearrangement uses TRBV21-1 and TRBJ1-5; TRBD1 is taken as the D call from the table, unchecked against the DNA. TRBV21-1 is described as a pseudogene. CDR3 length equals 17 residues. CDR3: CASSKLAARGNNQPQHF. The CDR3 coding sequence is TGTGCCAGCAGCAAACTTGCGGCCAGGGGGAACAATCAGCCCCAGCATTTT.

The V call is TRBV2, the J call TRBJ1-6; 10 bases are a match to TRBD1. CDR3 length equals 15 residues. The germline V gene encodes CDR1 SNHLY and CDR2 FYNNEI. J was trimmed by 6 bases and V by 7 bases; bases with no gene match: 6. CDR3 nucleotide sequence: TGTGCCAGCACCGGGACAGGGGTCACTAATTCACCCCTCCACTTT. Protein sequence: CASTGTGVTNSPLHF.

This clone has a handful of counts. The chain uses TRBV28 and TRBJ1-1, with D hard to call. This CDR3 comprises 16 residues. Germline assignment: CDR1 MDHEN and CDR2 SYDVKM. Trimming left V 3 bases short and J 6 bases short, with 20 bases between. Here the CDR3 reads CASSFLEGVGFAEAFF. The CDR3 DNA follows: TGTGCCAGCAGTTTCCTCGAGGGAGTCGGGTTTGCTGAAGCTTTCTTT.

A word on this clone: Germline is not matched at one junction end, which may reflect a read error. The chain links TRBV15 to TRBJ1-2, with 7 bases aligning to TRBD1. The CDR3 spans 15 residues. From germline, CDR1 is LNHNV and CDR2 YYDKDF (reference sequence). The DNA of the CDR3 is TGTGCCACCAGCATCATGGAGGGGGCTTTGGATGGCTACACCTTT. Translating gives CATSIMEGALDGYTF.

This clone was counted a single time. The chain recombines TRBV19 with TRBJ1-1; D is possibly TRBD1 (6 bases). Germline V gene data show CDR1 as LNHDA and CDR2 as SQIVND (reference sequence). The CDR3 sequence is 17 residues long. V lost 6 bases and J lost 3, with 23 bases in between. The CDR3 sequence is CASRVQRYQGPHTEAFF. CDR3 DNA: TGTGCCAGTAGAGTTCAGCGATATCAGGGGCCTCACACTGAAGCTTTCTTT.

The chain is built from TRBV4-2 and TRBJ1-2; TRBD1 aligns across 9 bases. The CDR3 covers 16 residues. The V segment lost 0 bases and the J segment 4 bases; nucleotides outside the gene matches: 6. The V gene's germline CDR1 is LGHNA and CDR2 YNFKEQ. The CDR3 spells CASSQDLTGGGYGYTF. CDR3 in DNA: TGTGCCAGCAGCCAAGATTTGACAGGGGGTGGCTATGGCTACACCTTC.

This chain uses TRBV5-8 with TRBJ1-2, with D unresolved. From germline, CDR1 is SGHTS and CDR2 YDEGEE. CDR3 size: 15 residues. Trimming took 0 bases from V and 0 from J, leaving 9 bases between them. CDR3 DNA sequence: TGTGCCAGCAGCTTGGTTGGTCAGACTAACTATGGCTACACCTTC. This encodes CASSLVGQTNYGYTF.

The chain recombines TRBV9 with TRBJ1-1; maybe TRBD1 (6 bases). CDR1 is SGDLS, CDR2 YYNGEE, per germline. With 3 bases removed from V and 5 bases from J, the gap between germline ends came to 17 bases. This CDR3 contains 15 residues. CDR3 region: CASSALGGRETEAFF. The CDR3 region has the DNA TGTGCCAGCAGCGCTCTAGGGGGGAGGGAGACTGAAGCTTTCTTT.

A single count supports this clone. The chain is built from TRBV2 and TRBJ2-2; 9 bases are a match to TRBD1. V lost 6 bases to trimming and J lost 6 bases; unmatched junction nucleotides: 2. Germline CDR1 and CDR2: SNHLY and FYNNEI. The CDR3 has 13 amino acids. CDR3 bases: TGTGCCAGCAGCGGGACAGGGCCCGGGGAGCTGTTTTTT. It translates to CASSGTGPGELFF.

The rearrangement joins TRBV11-3 to TRBJ1-3; D unclear. CDR1 SGHNT and CDR2 YENEEA come from the germline V gene. The CDR3 extends over 15 amino acids. Trimming shortened V by 0 bases and J by 1 base, and 7 bases separated the two germline ends. The CDR3 region is CASSLDGESGNTIYF. Written as DNA, the CDR3 is TGTGCCAGCAGCTTAGATGGAGAGTCTGGAAACACCATATATTTT.

The rearrangement links TRBV27 to TRBJ1-2; D possibly corresponds to TRBD1 (6 bases). Trimming left V 5 bases short and J 4 bases short, with 17 bases between. CDR1 is MNHEY and CDR2 is SMNVEV in the germline V gene (reference sequence). This CDR3 region has 15 residues. The CDR3 reads CASSPNRVGVYGYTF. The CDR3 DNA is TGTGCCAGCAGTCCCAACAGGGTGGGGGTCTATGGCTACACCTTC.

This clone was observed once. Possible read error: a much larger clone is one base away. V and J are TRBV29-1 and TRBJ1-1, with 8 nucleotides matching TRBD1. Germline loops: CDR1 SQVTM, CDR2 ANQGSEA. The CDR3 is 12 amino acids. Losses at the gene ends were 7 bases for V and 1 base for J; bases not matched to a gene: 2. Here the CDR3 DNA reads TGCAGCGCCGGACAGGGGAACACTGAAGCTTTCTTT. Its protein product is CSAGQGNTEAFF. The complete variable domain, with remaining parts taken from reference TRBV29-1 and TRBJ1-1, reads SAVISQKPSRDICQRGTSLTIQCQVDSQVTMMFWYRQQPGQSLTLIATANQGSEATYESGFVIDKFPISRPNLTFSTLTVSNMSPEDSSIYLCSAGQGNTEAFFGQGTRLTVV.

The gene calls are TRBV7-2 and TRBJ2-1, with 7 bases fitting TRBD1. Trimming removed 4 bases from V and 5 bases from J; junction bases left unmatched: 2. Germline-derived CDR1 and CDR2 are SGHTA and FQGNSA. The CDR3 loop spans 13 amino acids. The CDR3 DNA follows: TGTGCCAGCAGCTGGGGACAGAACAATGAGCAGTTCTTC. Translated: CASSWGQNNEQFF.

The chain is built from TRBV5-1 and TRBJ2-1; 9 bases match TRBD1. This CDR3 region has 16 residues. V dropped 0 bases and J dropped 5; count of bases not matched to a gene: 6. Germline V gene lookup returns CDR1 SGHRS and CDR2 YFSETQ. CDR3 sequence (DNA): TGCGCCAGCAGCTTGGTTGCGGGACAGGGCAACAATGAGCAGTTCTTC. Encoded protein: CASSLVAGQGNNEQFF.

This rearrangement joins TRBV11-2 to TRBJ1-2; D not certain. CDR1 SGHAT and CDR2 FQNNGV come from the germline V gene. V lost 5 bases and J 8 bases, leaving 15 bases between the germline ends. The CDR3 spans 13 residues. The CDR3 nucleotides read TGTGCCAGCAGCAAACTAGGCTTGGACGGCTACACCTTC. This sequence encodes CASSKLGLDGYTF.

This chain links TRBV19 with TRBJ2-3; possibly TRBD2 for D (5 bases). This CDR3 contains 12 residues. Germline CDR1 and CDR2: LNHDA and SQIVND (reference sequence). V gave up 6 bases and J gave up 4 bases, with 8 bases separating them. DNA for the CDR3: TGTGCCAGTAGAGCGGAGCCAGATACGCAGTATTTT. Amino acids: CASRAEPDTQYF.

The V and J genes are TRBV5-1 and TRBJ1-1; a possible D gene is TRBD1 (6 bases). Deletions cut 1 base from V and 1 base from J, with 8 bases between. This CDR3 comprises 14 residues. From germline, CDR1 is SGHRS and CDR2 YFSETQ. DNA of the CDR3: TGCGCCAGCAGCTTGCGGGGGGCGAACACTGAAGCTTTCTTT. It specifies CASSLRGANTEAFF.

This chain links TRBV28 with TRBJ1-1, with a tentative D call TRBD1 (6 bases). Germline values: CDR1 MDHEN, CDR2 SYDVKM. Trimming removed 8 bases at V and 0 bases at J, with 13 bases between. The CDR3 length is 14 residues. CDR3 sequence: CASGLAGVNTEAFF. DNA of the CDR3: TGTGCCAGCGGCCTGGCAGGGGTGAACACTGAAGCTTTCTTT.

This clone showed up just once. CDR3 sequence (DNA): TGTGCCTGGGGACTAGCGGGGGGCTTTACAGATACGCAGTATTTT. It specifies CAWGLAGGFTDTQYF. The J gene is TRBJ2-3, the V gene TRBV30; 14 bases are shared with TRBD2. CDR1 and CDR2 (germline): GTSNPN, SVGIG (reference sequence). Trimming removed 5 bases from V and 3 bases from J; junction bases left unmatched: 4. CDR3 length equals 15 residues. Full variable domain (missing parts from reference TRBV30 and TRBJ2-3): SQTIHQWPATLVQPVGSPLSLECTVEGTSNPNLYWYRQAAGRGLQLLFYSVGIGQISSEVPQNLSASRPQDRQFILSSKKLLLSDSGFYLCAWGLAGGFTDTQYFGPGTRLTVL.

This clone was counted a single time. The rearrangement links TRBV6-2 or TRBV6-3 to TRBJ2-1, with a tentative D call TRBD2 (6 bases). From germline, CDR1 is MNHEY and CDR2 SVGEGT. The ends were cut back, 0 bases at V and 0 bases at J, with 15 bases in the middle. The CDR3 consists of 18 residues. CDR3 DNA: TGTGCCAGCAGTTACTCGAATTCCCGGGGGAACTCCTACAATGAGCAGTTCTTC. Protein sequence: CASSYSNSRGNSYNEQFF.

The V call is TRBV5-1, the J call TRBJ2-5, with TRBD2 matching 7 bases. The V segment lost 3 bases and the J segment 5 bases; nucleotides outside the gene matches: 7. The CDR3 consists of 14 residues. Germline V lookup: CDR1 SGHRS, CDR2 YFSETQ. CDR3 DNA sequence: TGCGCCAGCAGCTCGGGACCCGGGGGGGAGACCCAGTACTTC. Its translation is CASSSGPGGETQYF.